The 11 T cell receptor beta chains below were found in one sample sequenced in a study of T cells in Graves' hyperthyroidism and ophthalmopathy. RNA transcripts provided the source from which TCR beta CDR3 regions were amplified. First-round RT-PCR with HTBI primers amplified the TCR CDR3 region. TCRdb reprocessed the multiplex PCR reads via MiXCR and lists one record per CDR3 protein. The sample consists of over 700,000 distinct CDR3 sequences, 38% of them appearing once. Sequences were obtained from blood. The receptors were gathered from a man between 18 and 35 years old with Graves' hyperthyroidism.

A few counts support this clonotype. The chain uses TRBV5-1 and TRBJ1-1; TRBD1 matches 8 bases. The CDR3 has 15 amino acids. Germline trimming cut 5 bases from V and 7 bases from J; bases unmatched to any gene: 13. CDR1 and CDR2 (germline): SGHRS, YFSETQ. CDR3 coding DNA: TGCGCCAGCAGTGGTGACAGGGGCCAGGAAATTGAAGCTTTCTTT. Its protein is CASSGDRGQEIEAFF.

The chain couples TRBV7-2 to TRBJ1-1; D gene ambiguous. This CDR3 comprises 14 residues. The V end was cut by 2 bases, the J end by 5 bases, with 12 bases between. Germline-derived CDR1 and CDR2 are SGHTA and FQGNSA. CDR3 sequence: CASSLLARSTEAFF. CDR3 nucleotides: TGTGCCAGCAGCTTACTAGCCAGAAGTACTGAAGCTTTCTTT.

V and J are TRBV11-2 and TRBJ1-2, with D hard to call. The germline V gene encodes CDR1 SGHAT and CDR2 FQNNGV. CDR3 size: 13 residues. V was cut by 6 bases and J by 4 bases, with 12 bases left in between. The CDR3 loop reads CASSDTEVYGYTF. CDR3 in DNA: TGTGCCAGCAGTGATACAGAGGTCTATGGCTACACCTTC. Drawing the rest from reference TRBV11-2 and TRBJ1-2, the complete variable domain is EAGVAQSPRYKIIEKRQSVAFWCNPISGHATLYWYQQILGQGPKLLIQFQNNGVVDDSQLPKDRFSAERLKGVDSTLKIQPAKLEDSAVYLCASSDTEVYGYTFGSGTRLTVV.

This clonotype is a singleton in its sample. This chain uses TRBV4-1 with TRBJ2-5, with 12 bases identical to TRBD2. The CDR3 runs to 16 residues. Germline lookup yields CDR1 MGHRA and CDR2 YSYEKL. V trimming: 0 bases; J trimming: 3 bases; junction bases outside the gene matches: 2. In nucleotides, the CDR3 is TGCGCCAGCAGCCAAGATCTAGCGGGGGGGGAAGAGACCCAGTACTTC. It encodes CASSQDLAGGEETQYF.

This clonotype was observed a handful of times. The CDR3 here is CASSPRGPQETQYF. CDR3 nucleotides: TGTGCCAGCAGCCCCCGGGGCCCACAAGAGACCCAGTACTTC. The V and J genes are TRBV13 and TRBJ2-5, with D perhaps being TRBD1 or TRBD2 (5 bases each). Germline V gene lookup returns CDR1 PRHDT and CDR2 FYEKMQ (reference sequence). This CDR3 is 14 amino acids long. Between the trimmed V and J ends, which lost 5 bases and 2 bases, there was a span of 12 bases.

Worth noting for this clonotype: The CDR3 end shows no conserved phenylalanine or tryptophan, and so a read error is likely. The DNA is omitted, as the CDR3 cannot be located on it reliably, and the CDR3 follows TCRdb's listing. This chain uses TRBV7-7 with TRBJ2-7; the table assigns TRBD1, which was not confirmed against the DNA. In germline, CDR1 is SSHAT, CDR2 FNYEAQ (reference sequence). The CDR3 has 8 residues if both end residues are counted. The CDR3 sequence: CASSSPPT.

The sample holds a few counts of this clonotype. The CDR3 DNA follows: TGTGCCAGTAGGATTCTCCTACAGGGTTGTGGAGCTTTCTTT. Protein sequence: CASRILLQGCGAFF. The V call is TRBV19, the J call TRBJ1-1, with D perhaps matching TRBD1 (6 bases). V shed 6 bases and J shed 10 bases, with 21 bases lying between them. The germline gives CDR1 LNHDA, CDR2 SQIVND (reference sequence). This CDR3 has 14 residues.

This clonotype was counted a few times. A much larger clonotype is one base distant, so this may be a read error. This chain uses TRBV7-6 with TRBJ2-5; D unresolved. With 5 bases removed from V and 4 bases from J, the gap between germline ends came to 14 bases. CDR1 is SGHVS and CDR2 is FNYEAQ in the germline V gene. The CDR3 sequence is 14 residues long. This CDR3 is CASSRPVARETQYF. For the CDR3, the DNA is TGTGCCAGCAGCCGGCCGGTTGCGAGAGAGACCCAGTACTTC.

This clonotype was detected many times. The rearrangement links TRBV7-2 to TRBJ1-1; the D is unclear. The CDR3 covers 16 residues. Trimming took off 0 bases at V and 1 base at J, with 12 bases between the two ends. Germline CDR1 is SGHTA and CDR2 is FQGNSA. CDR3 amino acids: CASSLAGRVANTEAFF. CDR3 sequence (DNA): TGTGCCAGCAGCTTAGCGGGGAGGGTCGCGAACACTGAAGCTTTCTTT.

V is TRBV6-1 and J is TRBJ2-7, with 8 positions matching TRBD1. After removal of 6 bases from V and 7 bases from J, the junction contained 11 bases not matched to a gene. The CDR3 sequence is 14 residues long. CDR1 and CDR2 (germline): MNHNS, SASEGT. CDR3 region: CASSELGQGWEQYF. The DNA for the CDR3 is TGTGCCAGCAGCGAACTTGGACAGGGCTGGGAGCAGTACTTC.

In this sample, this clonotype turned up a few times. A much larger clone sits a single nucleotide away, making a read error possible. V gene TRBV6-5 combines with J gene TRBJ1-2, with D tentatively TRBD1 (6 bases). The germline V gene encodes CDR1 MNHEY and CDR2 SVGAGI. The CDR3 extends over 13 amino acids. The V and J ends lost 4 bases and 4 bases respectively, with 10 bases between them. The DNA of the CDR3 is TGTGCCAGCAGTTCCGGGACAACCTATGGCTACACCTTC. Encoded protein: CASSSGTTYGYTF.